This TCR beta chain was profiled in a study of siplizumab effects on memory and regulatory T cells. Trimming removed 5 bases at V and 3 bases at J, with 20 bases between. From germline, CDR1 is SGHAT and CDR2 FQNNGV. The CDR3 spans 17 residues. The repertoire was sequenced with immunoSEQ multiplex PCR; TCRdb's copy has only in-frame clones and lacks some. This table holds tens of thousands of clones, more than 85% found once. The sequenced sample was CD8+ T cells sorted from blood. This chain joins TRBV11-2 and TRBJ2-1; possible D gene TRBD1, 5 bases. The source of this sequence is a human donor in good health. As DNA, the CDR3 is TGTGCCAGCAGCAGAACTACAGGTACAGAGATCTACAATGAGCAGTTCTTC. Its protein product is CASSRTTGTEIYNEQFF.